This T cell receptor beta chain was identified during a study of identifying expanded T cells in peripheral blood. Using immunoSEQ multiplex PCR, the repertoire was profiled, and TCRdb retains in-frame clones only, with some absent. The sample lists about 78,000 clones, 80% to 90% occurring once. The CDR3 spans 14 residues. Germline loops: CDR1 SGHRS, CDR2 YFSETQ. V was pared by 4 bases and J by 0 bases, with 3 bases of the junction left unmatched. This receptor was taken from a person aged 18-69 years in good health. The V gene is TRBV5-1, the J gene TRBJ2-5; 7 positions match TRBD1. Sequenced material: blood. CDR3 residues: CASSPGTDQETQYF. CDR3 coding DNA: TGCGCCAGCAGCCCCGGGACAGACCAAGAGACCCAGTACTTC.